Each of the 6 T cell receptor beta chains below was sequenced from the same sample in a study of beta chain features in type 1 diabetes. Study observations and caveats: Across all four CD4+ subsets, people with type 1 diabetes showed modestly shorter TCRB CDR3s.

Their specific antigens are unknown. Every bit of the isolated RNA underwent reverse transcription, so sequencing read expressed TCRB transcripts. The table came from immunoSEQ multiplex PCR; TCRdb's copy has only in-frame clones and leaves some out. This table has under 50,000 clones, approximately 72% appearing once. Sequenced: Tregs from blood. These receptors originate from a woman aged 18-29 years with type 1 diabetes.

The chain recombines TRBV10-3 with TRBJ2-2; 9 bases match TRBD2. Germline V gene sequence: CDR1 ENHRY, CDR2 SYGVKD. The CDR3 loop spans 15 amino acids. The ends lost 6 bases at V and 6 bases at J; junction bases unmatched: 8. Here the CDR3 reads CAISGGAGGAGELFF. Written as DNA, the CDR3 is TGTGCCATCAGCGGAGGAGCGGGAGGTGCCGGGGAGCTGTTTTTT.

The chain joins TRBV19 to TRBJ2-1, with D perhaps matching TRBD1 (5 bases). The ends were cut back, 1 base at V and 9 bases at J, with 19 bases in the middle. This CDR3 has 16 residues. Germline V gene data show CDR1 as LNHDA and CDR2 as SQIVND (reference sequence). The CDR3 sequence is CASSIAKGQGMGEQFF. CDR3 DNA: TGTGCCAGTAGTATAGCCAAAGGGCAGGGCATGGGTGAGCAGTTCTTC.

The CDR3 nucleotides read TGCGCCAGCAGCCAAGGGAGACAGTCCTACAATGAGCAGTTCTTC. Amino acid sequence: CASSQGRQSYNEQFF. The chain carries TRBV4-1 and TRBJ2-1, with a weak D call TRBD1 (5 bases). Deletions cut 1 base from V and 1 base from J, with 8 bases between. The germline V gene encodes CDR1 MGHRA and CDR2 YSYEKL. The CDR3 totals 15 residues.

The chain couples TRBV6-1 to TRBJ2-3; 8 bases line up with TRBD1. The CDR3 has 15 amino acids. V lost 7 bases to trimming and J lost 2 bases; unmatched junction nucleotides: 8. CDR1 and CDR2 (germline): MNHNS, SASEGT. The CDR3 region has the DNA TGTGCCAGCACCGGGACAGGAGACTTCACAGATACGCAGTATTTT. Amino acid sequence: CASTGTGDFTDTQYF.

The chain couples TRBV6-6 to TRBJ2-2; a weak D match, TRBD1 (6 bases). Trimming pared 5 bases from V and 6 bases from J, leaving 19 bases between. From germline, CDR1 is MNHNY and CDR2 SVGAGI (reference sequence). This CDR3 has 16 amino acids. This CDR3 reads CASSRKLSGVPGELFF. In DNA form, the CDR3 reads TGTGCCAGCAGTCGAAAACTGTCAGGGGTTCCCGGGGAGCTGTTTTTT.

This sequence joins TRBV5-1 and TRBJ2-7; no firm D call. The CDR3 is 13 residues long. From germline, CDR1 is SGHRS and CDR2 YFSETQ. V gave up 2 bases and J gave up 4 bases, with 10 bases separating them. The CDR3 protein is CASSFTSWYEQYF. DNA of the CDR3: TGCGCCAGCAGCTTTACCAGTTGGTACGAGCAGTACTTC.